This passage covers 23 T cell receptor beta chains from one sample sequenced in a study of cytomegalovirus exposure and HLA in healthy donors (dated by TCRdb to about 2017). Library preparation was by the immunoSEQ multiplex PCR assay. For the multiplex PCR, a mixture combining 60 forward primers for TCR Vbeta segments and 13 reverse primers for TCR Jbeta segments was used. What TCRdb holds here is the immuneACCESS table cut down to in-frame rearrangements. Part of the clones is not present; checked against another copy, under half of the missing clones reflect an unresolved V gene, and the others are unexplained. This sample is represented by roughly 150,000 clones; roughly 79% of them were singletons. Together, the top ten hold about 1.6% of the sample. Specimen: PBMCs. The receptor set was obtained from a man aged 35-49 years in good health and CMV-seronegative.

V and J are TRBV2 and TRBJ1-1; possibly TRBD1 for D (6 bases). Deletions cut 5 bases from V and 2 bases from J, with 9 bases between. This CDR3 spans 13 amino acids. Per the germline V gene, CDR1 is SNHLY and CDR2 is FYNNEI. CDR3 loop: CASSQGINTEAFF. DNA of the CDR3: TGTGCCAGCAGTCAGGGGATAAACACTGAAGCTTTCTTT.

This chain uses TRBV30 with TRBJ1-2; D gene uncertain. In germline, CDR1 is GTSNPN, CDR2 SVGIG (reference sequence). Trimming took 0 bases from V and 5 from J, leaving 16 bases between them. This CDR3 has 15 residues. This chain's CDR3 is CAWSVRFRDWYGYTF. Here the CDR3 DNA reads TGTGCCTGGAGTGTACGTTTCCGGGATTGGTATGGCTACACCTTC.

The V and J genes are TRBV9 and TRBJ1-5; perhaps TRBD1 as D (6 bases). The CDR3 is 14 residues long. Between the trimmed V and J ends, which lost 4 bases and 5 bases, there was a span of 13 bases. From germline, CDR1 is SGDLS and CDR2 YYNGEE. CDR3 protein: CASSSGQPDQPQHF. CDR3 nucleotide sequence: TGTGCCAGCAGCTCAGGACAGCCTGATCAGCCCCAGCATTTT.

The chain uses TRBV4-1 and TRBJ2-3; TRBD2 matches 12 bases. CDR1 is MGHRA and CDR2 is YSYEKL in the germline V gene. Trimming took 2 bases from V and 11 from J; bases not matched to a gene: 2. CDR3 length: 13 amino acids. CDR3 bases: TGCGCCAGCAGCCAATTACTAGCGGGGGGGCAGTATTTT. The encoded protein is CASSQLLAGGQYF.

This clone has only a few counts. Here the CDR3 DNA reads TGTGCCAGCAGCCCCGGGGCCGAGGGGGCTGAAGCTTTCTTT. Its translation: CASSPGAEGAEAFF. This chain joins TRBV11-3 and TRBJ1-1, with D possibly matching TRBD1 (6 bases). This CDR3 has 14 amino acids. CDR1 is SGHNT, CDR2 YENEEA, per germline. V lost 5 bases and J 6 bases, leaving 16 bases between the germline ends.

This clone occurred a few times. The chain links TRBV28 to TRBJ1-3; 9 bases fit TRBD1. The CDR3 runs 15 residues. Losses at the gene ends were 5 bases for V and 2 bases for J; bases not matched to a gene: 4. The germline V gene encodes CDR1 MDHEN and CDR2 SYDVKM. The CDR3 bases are TGTGCCAGCAGTGGTTGGACAGGGGCTGGAAACACCATATATTTT. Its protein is CASSGWTGAGNTIYF.

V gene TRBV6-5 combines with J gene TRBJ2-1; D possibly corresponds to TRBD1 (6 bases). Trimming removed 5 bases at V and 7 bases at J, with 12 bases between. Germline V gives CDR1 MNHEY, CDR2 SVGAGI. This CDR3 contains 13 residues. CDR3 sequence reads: CASSPGHLNEQFF. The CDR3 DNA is TGTGCCAGCAGTCCGGGACACCTAAATGAGCAGTTCTTC.

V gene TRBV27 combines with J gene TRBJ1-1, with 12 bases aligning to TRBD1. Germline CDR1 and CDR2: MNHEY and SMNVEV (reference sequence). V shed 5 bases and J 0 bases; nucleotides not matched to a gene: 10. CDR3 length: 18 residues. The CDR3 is CASSLALGTGGVNTEAFF. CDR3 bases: TGTGCCAGCAGTCTTGCGCTCGGGACAGGGGGCGTGAACACTGAAGCTTTCTTT.

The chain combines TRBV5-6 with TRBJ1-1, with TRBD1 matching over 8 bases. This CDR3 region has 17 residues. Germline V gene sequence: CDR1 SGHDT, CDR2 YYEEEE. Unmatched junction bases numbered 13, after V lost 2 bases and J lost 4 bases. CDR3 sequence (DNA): TGTGCCAGCAGCTTTAAGACAGGGGCTGTCCTGGGCACTGAAGCTTTCTTT. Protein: CASSFKTGAVLGTEAFF.

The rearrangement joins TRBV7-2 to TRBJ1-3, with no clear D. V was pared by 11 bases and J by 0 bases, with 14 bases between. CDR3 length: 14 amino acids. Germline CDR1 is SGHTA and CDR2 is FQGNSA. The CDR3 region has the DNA TGTGCCTACCGGGAGAACTACTCTGGAAACACCATATATTTT. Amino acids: CAYRENYSGNTIYF.

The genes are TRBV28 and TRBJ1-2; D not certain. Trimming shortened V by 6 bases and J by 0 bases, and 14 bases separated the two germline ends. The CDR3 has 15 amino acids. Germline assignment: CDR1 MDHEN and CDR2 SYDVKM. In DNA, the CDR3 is TGTGCCAGCAGGCGAACGGGTGACCCTAACTATGGCTACACCTTC. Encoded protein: CASRRTGDPNYGYTF.

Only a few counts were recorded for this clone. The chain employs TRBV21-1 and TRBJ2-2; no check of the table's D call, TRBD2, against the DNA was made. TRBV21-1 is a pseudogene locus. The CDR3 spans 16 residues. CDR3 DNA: TGTGCCACCCGGACTAGCGGGAGACCGAACACCGGGGAGCTGTTTTTT. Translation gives CATRTSGRPNTGELFF.

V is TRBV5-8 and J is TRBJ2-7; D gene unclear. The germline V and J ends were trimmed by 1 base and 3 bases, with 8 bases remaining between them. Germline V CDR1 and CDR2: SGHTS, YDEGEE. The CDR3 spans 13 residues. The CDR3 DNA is TGTGCCAGCAGCTTGAACGCGGTCTACGAGCAGTACGTC. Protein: CASSLNAVYEQYV.

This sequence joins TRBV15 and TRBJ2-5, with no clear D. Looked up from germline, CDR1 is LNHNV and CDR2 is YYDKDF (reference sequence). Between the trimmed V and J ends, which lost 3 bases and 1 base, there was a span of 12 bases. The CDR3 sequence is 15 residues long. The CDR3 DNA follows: TGTGCCACCAGCAGTGGTACTACCACCCAAGAGACCCAGTACTTC. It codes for CATSSGTTTQETQYF.

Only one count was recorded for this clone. The CDR3 reads CASSGAMGNTEAFF. The CDR3 DNA is TGTGCCAGCAGCGGGGCTATGGGGAACACTGAAGCTTTCTTT. The chain couples TRBV5-8 to TRBJ1-1; D is possibly TRBD1 (5 bases). The V and J ends lost 4 bases and 1 base respectively, with 11 bases between them. Germline values: CDR1 SGHTS, CDR2 YDEGEE. The CDR3 has 14 amino acids. The variable domain in full, completed from reference TRBV5-8 and TRBJ1-1, reads EAGVTQSPTHLIKTRGQQATLRCSPISGHTSVYWYQQALGLGLQFLLWYDEGEERNRGNFPPRFSGRQFPNYSSELNVNALELEDSALYLCASSGAMGNTEAFFGQGTRLTVV.

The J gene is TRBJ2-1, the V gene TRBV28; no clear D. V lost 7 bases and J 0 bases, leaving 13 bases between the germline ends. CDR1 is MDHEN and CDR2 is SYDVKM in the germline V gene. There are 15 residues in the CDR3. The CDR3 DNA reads TGTGCCAGCACCTTTACAGCCAACTCCTACAATGAGCAGTTCTTC. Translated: CASTFTANSYNEQFF.

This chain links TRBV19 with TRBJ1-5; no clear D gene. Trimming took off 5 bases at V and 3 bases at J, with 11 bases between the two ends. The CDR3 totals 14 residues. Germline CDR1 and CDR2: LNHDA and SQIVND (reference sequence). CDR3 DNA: TGTGCCAGTAGTCGCGGCCTACCCAATCAGCCCCAGCATTTT. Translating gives CASSRGLPNQPQHF.

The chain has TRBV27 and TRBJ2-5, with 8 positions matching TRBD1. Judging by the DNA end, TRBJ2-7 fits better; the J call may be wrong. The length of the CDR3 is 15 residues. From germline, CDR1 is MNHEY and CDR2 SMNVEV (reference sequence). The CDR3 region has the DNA TGTGCCAGCAGTTATGGGACAGGAGTATCCTACGAGCAGTACTTC. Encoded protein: CASSYGTGVSYEQYF.

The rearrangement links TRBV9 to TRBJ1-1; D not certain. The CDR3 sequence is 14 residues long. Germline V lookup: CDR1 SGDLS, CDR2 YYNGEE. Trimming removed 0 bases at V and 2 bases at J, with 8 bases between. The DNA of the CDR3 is TGTGCCAGCAGCGTAGAGGAGGCTAACACTGAAGCTTTCTTT. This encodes CASSVEEANTEAFF.

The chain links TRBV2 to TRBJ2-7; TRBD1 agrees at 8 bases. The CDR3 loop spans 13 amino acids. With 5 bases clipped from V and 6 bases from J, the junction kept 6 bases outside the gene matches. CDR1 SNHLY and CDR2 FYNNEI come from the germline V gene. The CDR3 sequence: CASSNGQGREQYF. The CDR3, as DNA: TGTGCCAGCAGTAACGGACAGGGCCGCGAGCAGTACTTC.

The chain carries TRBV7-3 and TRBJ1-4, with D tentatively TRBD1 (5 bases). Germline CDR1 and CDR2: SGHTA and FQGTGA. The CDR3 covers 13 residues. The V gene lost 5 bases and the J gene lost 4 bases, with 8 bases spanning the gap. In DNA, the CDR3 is TGTGCCAGCAGCCCGGGGGTTAATGAAAAACTGTTTTTT. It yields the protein CASSPGVNEKLFF.

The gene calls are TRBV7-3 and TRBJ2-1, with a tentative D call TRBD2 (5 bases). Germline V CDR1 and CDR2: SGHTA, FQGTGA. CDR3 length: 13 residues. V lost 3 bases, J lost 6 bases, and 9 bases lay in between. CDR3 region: CASSLGVTNEQFF. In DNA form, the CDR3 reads TGTGCCAGCAGCTTGGGAGTTACCAATGAGCAGTTCTTC.

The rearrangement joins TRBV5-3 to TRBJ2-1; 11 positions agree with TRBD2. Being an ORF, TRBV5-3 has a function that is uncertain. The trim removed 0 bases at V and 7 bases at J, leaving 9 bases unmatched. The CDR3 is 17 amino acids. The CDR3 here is CARSLAWWTSGLNEQFF. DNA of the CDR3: TGTGCCAGAAGCTTGGCCTGGTGGACTAGCGGGCTAAATGAGCAGTTCTTC.